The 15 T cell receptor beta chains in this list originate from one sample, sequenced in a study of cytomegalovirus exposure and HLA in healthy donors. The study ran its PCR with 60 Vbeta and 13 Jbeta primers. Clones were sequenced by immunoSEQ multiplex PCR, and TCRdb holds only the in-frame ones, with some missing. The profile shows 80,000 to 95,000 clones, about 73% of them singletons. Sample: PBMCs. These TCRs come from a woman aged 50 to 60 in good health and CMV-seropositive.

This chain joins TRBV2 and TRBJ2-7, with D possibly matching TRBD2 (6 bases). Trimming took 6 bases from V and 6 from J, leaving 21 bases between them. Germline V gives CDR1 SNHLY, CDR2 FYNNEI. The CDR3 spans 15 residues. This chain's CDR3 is CASSREQGAYSEQYF. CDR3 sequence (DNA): TGTGCCAGCAGCCGGGAGCAGGGCGCCTACAGCGAGCAGTACTTC.

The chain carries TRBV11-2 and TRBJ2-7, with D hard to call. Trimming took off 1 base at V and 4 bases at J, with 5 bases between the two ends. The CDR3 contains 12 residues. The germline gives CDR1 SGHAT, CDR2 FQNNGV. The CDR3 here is CASSLAIYEQYF. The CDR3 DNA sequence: TGTGCCAGCAGCTTAGCTATATACGAGCAGTACTTC.

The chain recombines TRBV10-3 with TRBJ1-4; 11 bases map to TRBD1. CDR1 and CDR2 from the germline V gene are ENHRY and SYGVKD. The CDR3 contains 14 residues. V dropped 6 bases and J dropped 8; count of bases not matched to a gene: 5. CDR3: CAISGGQGAEKLFF. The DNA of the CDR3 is TGTGCCATCAGCGGTGGACAGGGGGCCGAAAAACTGTTTTTT.

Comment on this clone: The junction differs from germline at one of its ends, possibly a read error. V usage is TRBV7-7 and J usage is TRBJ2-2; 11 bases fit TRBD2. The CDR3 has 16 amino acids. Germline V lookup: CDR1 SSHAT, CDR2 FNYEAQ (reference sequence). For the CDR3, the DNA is TGTGCTAGCAGCCCTCAACTAGCGGGAGTAGCTGGGGAGCTGTTTTTT. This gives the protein CASSPQLAGVAGELFF.

CDR3 nucleotides: TGTGCCAGCAGCCAGGACAGGGGGTGGGCTGGAAACACCATATATTTT. Protein product: CASSQDRGWAGNTIYF. V is TRBV11-2 and J is TRBJ1-3; 10 nucleotides align to TRBD1. This CDR3 spans 16 amino acids. J was trimmed by 2 bases and V by 5 bases; bases with no gene match: 6. Germline V CDR1 and CDR2: SGHAT, FQNNGV.

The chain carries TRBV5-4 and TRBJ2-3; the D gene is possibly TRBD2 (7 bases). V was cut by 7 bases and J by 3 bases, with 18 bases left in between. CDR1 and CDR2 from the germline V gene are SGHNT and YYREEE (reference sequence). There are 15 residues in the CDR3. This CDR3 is CASREGGGVTDTQYF. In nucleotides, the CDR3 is TGTGCCAGCCGCGAGGGGGGGGGCGTTACAGATACGCAGTATTTT.

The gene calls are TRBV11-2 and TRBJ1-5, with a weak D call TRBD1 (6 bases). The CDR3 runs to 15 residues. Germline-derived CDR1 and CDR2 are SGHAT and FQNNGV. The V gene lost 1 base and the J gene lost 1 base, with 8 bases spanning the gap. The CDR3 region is CASSLAGQSNQPQHF. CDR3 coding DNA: TGTGCCAGCAGCTTAGCCGGACAGAGCAATCAGCCCCAGCATTTT. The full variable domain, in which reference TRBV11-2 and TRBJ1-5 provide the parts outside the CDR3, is EAGVAQSPRYKIIEKRQSVAFWCNPISGHATLYWYQQILGQGPKLLIQFQNNGVVDDSQLPKDRFSAERLKGVDSTLKIQPAKLEDSAVYLCASSLAGQSNQPQHFGDGTRLSIL.

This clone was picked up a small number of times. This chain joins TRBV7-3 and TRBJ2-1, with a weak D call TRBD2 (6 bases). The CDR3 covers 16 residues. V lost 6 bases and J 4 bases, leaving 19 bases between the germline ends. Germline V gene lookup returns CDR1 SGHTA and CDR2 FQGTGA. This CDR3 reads CASSPILTRRYNEQFF. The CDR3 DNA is TGTGCCAGCAGTCCGATTCTGACTAGAAGGTACAATGAGCAGTTCTTC.

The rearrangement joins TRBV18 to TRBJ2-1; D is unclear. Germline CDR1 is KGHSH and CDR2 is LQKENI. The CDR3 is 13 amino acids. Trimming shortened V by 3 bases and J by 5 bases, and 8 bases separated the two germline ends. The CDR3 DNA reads TGTGCCAGCTCACCGGAGACTGACAATGAGCAGTTCTTC. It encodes CASSPETDNEQFF.

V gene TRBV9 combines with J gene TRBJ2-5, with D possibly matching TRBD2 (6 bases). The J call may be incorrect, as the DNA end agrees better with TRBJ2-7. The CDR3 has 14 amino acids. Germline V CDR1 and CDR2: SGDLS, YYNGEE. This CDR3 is CASSSGLRTYEQYF. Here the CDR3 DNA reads TGTGCCAGCAGTTCGGGACTCCGAACCTACGAGCAGTACTTC.

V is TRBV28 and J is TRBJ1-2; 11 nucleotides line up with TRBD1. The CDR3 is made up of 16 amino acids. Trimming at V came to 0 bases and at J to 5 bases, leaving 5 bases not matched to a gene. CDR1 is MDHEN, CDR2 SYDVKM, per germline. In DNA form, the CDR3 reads TGTGCCAGCAGTTTATGGAGCCGGGACAGGGGGTATGGCTACACCTTC. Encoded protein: CASSLWSRDRGYGYTF.

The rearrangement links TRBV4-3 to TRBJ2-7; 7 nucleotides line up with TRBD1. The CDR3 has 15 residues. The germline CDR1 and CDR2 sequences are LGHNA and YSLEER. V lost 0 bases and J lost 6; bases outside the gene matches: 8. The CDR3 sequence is CASSQDFTGDREQYF. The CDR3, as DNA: TGCGCCAGCAGCCAAGATTTCACAGGGGATCGCGAGCAGTACTTC.

CDR3 nucleotides: TGCGCCAGCAGAAGCGGGGGTACCGTAAATACGCAGTATTTT. Its translation is CASRSGGTVNTQYF. The V and J genes are TRBV5-1 and TRBJ2-3, with 8 nucleotides matching TRBD2. Germline CDR1 SGHRS, CDR2 YFSETQ. This CDR3 is built from 14 residues. Losses at the gene ends were 5 bases for V and 7 bases for J; bases not matched to a gene: 9.

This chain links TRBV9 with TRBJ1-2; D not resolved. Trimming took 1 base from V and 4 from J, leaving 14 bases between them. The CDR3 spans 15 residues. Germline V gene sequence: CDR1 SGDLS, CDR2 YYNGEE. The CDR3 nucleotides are TGTGCCAGCAGCGTAACCGGGGAGGCCAGCTATGGCTACACCTTC. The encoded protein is CASSVTGEASYGYTF.

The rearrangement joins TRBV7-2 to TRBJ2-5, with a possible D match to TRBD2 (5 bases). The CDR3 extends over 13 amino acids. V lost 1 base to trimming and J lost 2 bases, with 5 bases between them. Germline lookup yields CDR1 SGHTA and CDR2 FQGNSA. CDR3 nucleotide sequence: TGTGCCAGCAGCTTAGGACTACAAGAGACCCAGTACTTC. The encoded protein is CASSLGLQETQYF.